The present TCR beta chain was sequenced within a study of beta chain features in type 1 diabetes. Expressed TCRB transcripts got sequenced, as all isolated RNA was reverse transcribed. The data were produced by immunoSEQ multiplex PCR, yet TCRdb's version contains in-frame clones alone and is incomplete. This sample carries 52,000 or so clones, around half of them seen once, and the ten largest clones take roughly 2.6%. Findings of the study overall: The naive, central memory and Treg TCRB repertoires showed an apparent similarity that was greater among patients than among healthy donors. In all four CD4+ subsets, TCRB CDR3 length was significantly, moderately reduced in type 1 diabetes.

Every participating donor gave one draw, a heparinised blood sample averaging roughly 100 mL. Sorting that relied on CD45RO/CCR7/CD25/CD127/CD95/CD27 yielded CD4+ naive, central memory, regulatory and stem cell-like memory cells. Sort purity for all populations was recorded as exceeding 98%. Germline V CDR1 and CDR2: SGHNT, YYREEE (reference sequence). After removal of 3 bases from V and 8 bases from J, the junction contained 8 bases not matched to a gene. The CDR3 totals 15 residues. This clone was observed a single time. Its antigen is still unknown. What was sequenced was Tregs from blood. This clonotype was sampled from a woman in her thirties or forties with type 1 diabetes. The chain combines TRBV5-4 with TRBJ1-2; TRBD1 matches at 12 bases. CDR3 residues: CASSWTGTGGEGYTF. CDR3 DNA: TGTGCCAGCAGCTGGACCGGGACAGGGGGCGAAGGCTACACCTTC.